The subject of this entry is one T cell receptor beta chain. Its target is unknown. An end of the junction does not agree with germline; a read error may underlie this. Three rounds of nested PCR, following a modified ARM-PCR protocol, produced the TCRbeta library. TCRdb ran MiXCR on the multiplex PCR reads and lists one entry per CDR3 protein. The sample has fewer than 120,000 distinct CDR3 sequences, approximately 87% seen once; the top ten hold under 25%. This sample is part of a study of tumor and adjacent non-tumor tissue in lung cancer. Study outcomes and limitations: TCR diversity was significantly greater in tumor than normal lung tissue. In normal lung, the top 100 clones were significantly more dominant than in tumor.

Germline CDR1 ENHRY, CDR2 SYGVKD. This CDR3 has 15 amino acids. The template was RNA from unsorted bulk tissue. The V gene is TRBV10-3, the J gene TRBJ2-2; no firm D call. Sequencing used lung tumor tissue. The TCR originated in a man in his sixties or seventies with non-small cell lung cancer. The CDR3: CVIAIWASYTGELFF. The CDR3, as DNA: TGTGTCATCGCTATATGGGCAAGTTACACCGGGGAGCTGTTTTTT.